The 30 T cell receptor beta chains presented below share a single source sample, sequenced in a study of human T cells and chemical hapten exposure. The sample's time point: pre-sensitization, week 0. Treatment denoted: therapeutic diphenylcyclopropenone sensitization with weekly scalp DPC. MiXCR was run by TCRdb on the RACE reads, yielding one entry per CDR3 protein. The sample has roughly 380,000 distinct CDR3 sequences, roughly 4.6% seen once; the top ten hold 2.5% to 3%. The input for sequencing was whole blood, taken in connection with sensitization to the hapten diphenylcyclopropenone (DPC). These receptors all stem from a woman aged 50 to 60 with alopecia areata. Some clones in this sample may be carry-over from other donors' samples.

This rearrangement joins TRBV6-5 to TRBJ1-1, with D possibly matching TRBD1 (6 bases). This CDR3 contains 13 residues. Germline CDR1 MNHEY, CDR2 SVGAGI. The ends were cut back, 7 bases at V and 11 bases at J, with 20 bases in the middle. The CDR3 DNA sequence: TGTGCCAGCACTCGGGGTGCAGGGGCAGTGGCTTTCTTT. Protein: CASTRGAGAVAFF.

The table lists this clonotype with many counts. The gene calls are TRBV15 and TRBJ1-6; 8 nucleotides line up with TRBD1. V lost 5 bases, J lost 14 bases, and 14 bases stayed unmatched. The CDR3 covers 15 residues. From germline, CDR1 is LNHNV and CDR2 YYDKDF (reference sequence). Here the CDR3 reads CATSQISDRDSTLHF. The CDR3 DNA sequence: TGTGCCACCAGCCAGATCTCGGACAGGGATAGCACCCTCCACTTT.

Many counts were recorded for this clonotype. The gene calls are TRBV3-1 and TRBJ2-1; TRBD2 matches 8 bases. CDR3 length: 16 amino acids. CDR1 LGHDT and CDR2 YNNKEL come from the germline V gene (reference sequence). The junction had 5 bases not matched to a gene; V was cut back by 4 bases and J by 0 bases. The CDR3 reads CASSLRGVSSYNEQFF. The CDR3 DNA is TGTGCCAGCAGCCTGCGGGGGGTTAGCTCCTACAATGAGCAGTTCTTC.

This clonotype was detected only a few times. The V call is TRBV12-3 or TRBV12-4, the J call TRBJ1-2; D not certain. V lost 4 bases and J 0 bases, leaving 6 bases between the germline ends. CDR3 length equals 13 residues. CDR3 sequence (DNA): TGTGCCAGCAGTTCCGATCCTAACTATGGCTACACCTTC. As protein: CASSSDPNYGYTF.

This clonotype was observed a few times. The chain employs TRBV2 and TRBJ2-3, with 10 bases that match TRBD2. The germline V gene has CDR1 SNHLY and CDR2 FYNNEI. The CDR3 length is 15 residues. Trimming took 6 bases from V and 1 from J; bases not matched to a gene: 4. CDR3 sequence reads: CASRGGLAGTDTQYF. The DNA of the CDR3 is TGTGCCAGCAGGGGCGGACTAGCGGGCACAGATACGCAGTATTTT.

Many counts were recorded for this clonotype. This chain uses TRBV9 with TRBJ2-7; 9 positions agree with TRBD2. This CDR3 has 18 residues. The germline gives CDR1 SGDLS, CDR2 YYNGEE. The ends lost 0 bases at V and 5 bases at J; junction bases unmatched: 15. The CDR3 DNA reads as TGTGCCAGCAGCGTAGGGACCCTTACAGCGGGAGGCCCAAACGAGCAGTACTTC. Its protein product is CASSVGTLTAGGPNEQYF. The full variable domain, with the rest looked up from reference TRBV9 and TRBJ2-7, is DSGVTQTPKHLITATGQRVTLRCSPRSGDLSVYWYQQSLDQGLQFLIQYYNGEERAKGNILERFSAQQFPDLHSELNLSSLELGDSALYFCASSVGTLTAGGPNEQYFGPGTRLTVT.

This clonotype was recorded at least ten times. The V gene is TRBV5-1, the J gene TRBJ2-3, with 11 bases fitting TRBD1. The CDR3 length is 16 residues. Trimming cost V 2 bases and J 3 bases; bases outside gene matches: 5. Per the germline V gene, CDR1 is SGHRS and CDR2 is YFSETQ. The CDR3 region is CASSLGQGARTDTQYF. The CDR3 DNA follows: TGCGCCAGCAGCTTAGGACAGGGGGCTAGAACAGATACGCAGTATTTT.

This clonotype has ten or more counts. The chain joins TRBV20-1 to TRBJ2-1; no reliable D call. The germline V gene has CDR1 DFQATT and CDR2 SNEGSKA (reference sequence). This CDR3 has 16 amino acids. The V end was cut by 0 bases, the J end by 0 bases, with 12 bases between. This CDR3 reads CSARDRAEPSYNEQFF. CDR3 sequence (DNA): TGCAGTGCTAGAGATCGTGCGGAGCCCTCCTACAATGAGCAGTTCTTC.

The table lists this clonotype with a few counts. The chain uses TRBV9 and TRBJ2-7; no firm D call. CDR3 length equals 14 residues. Looked up from germline, CDR1 is SGDLS and CDR2 is YYNGEE. Trimming pared 4 bases from V and 0 bases from J, leaving 11 bases between. The CDR3 loop is CASSLTSPSYEQYF. For the CDR3, the DNA is TGTGCCAGCAGCCTAACAAGTCCCTCCTACGAGCAGTACTTC.

The chain is built from TRBV7-8 and TRBJ1-1; 8 nucleotides line up with TRBD1. The CDR3 loop spans 14 amino acids. CDR1 SGHVS and CDR2 FQNEAQ come from the germline V gene. The junction had 6 bases not matched to a gene; V was cut back by 3 bases and J by 6 bases. The CDR3 DNA is TGTGCCAGCAGCTTGGCAGGGGGCGAGGCTGAAGCTTTCTTT. Residues: CASSLAGGEAEAFF. Full variable domain (outside the CDR3, taken from reference TRBV7-8 and TRBJ1-1): GAGVSQSPRYKVAKRGQDVALRCDPISGHVSLFWYQQALGQGPEFLTYFQNEAQLDKSGLPSDRFFAERPEGSVSTLKIQRTQQEDSAVYLCASSLAGGEAEAFFGQGTRLTVV.

Comment on this clonotype: This may arise from a read error, as a much more abundant clone is one base away. The chain joins TRBV20-1 to TRBJ1-5, with 12 bases aligning to TRBD1. Germline-derived CDR1 and CDR2 are DFQATT and SNEGSKA (reference sequence). This CDR3 is 14 amino acids long. V gave up 6 bases and J gave up 9 bases; unmatched junction bases: 9. This CDR3 is CSALGTGGGRPQHF. The CDR3 coding sequence is TGCAGTGCACTCGGGACAGGGGGCGGGCGGCCCCAGCATTTT.

This clonotype was counted at least ten times. The chain employs TRBV6-1 and TRBJ2-7, with TRBD1 matching 8 bases. This CDR3 is built from 15 residues. Trimming at V came to 4 bases and at J to 3 bases, leaving 8 bases not matched to a gene. In germline, CDR1 is MNHNS, CDR2 SASEGT. The CDR3 here is CASSGWRTGIYEQYF. The CDR3 DNA follows: TGTGCCAGCAGTGGCTGGCGGACAGGGATCTACGAGCAGTACTTC.

The chain links TRBV12-3 or TRBV12-4 to TRBJ1-2; TRBD1 aligns across 8 bases. Trimming removed 8 bases from V and 2 bases from J; junction bases left unmatched: 10. This CDR3 contains 15 residues. The CDR3 DNA reads TGTGCCAGCCGCAGGGGGCGTAGTCCGAACTATGGCTACACCTTC. Translating it yields CASRRGRSPNYGYTF.

This clonotype was seen a few times. The V call is TRBV7-9, the J call TRBJ2-3; D not resolved. The CDR3 spans 10 residues. Germline-derived CDR1 and CDR2 are SEHNR and FQNEAQ (reference sequence). Trimming stripped 5 bases from V and 9 bases from J, with 6 bases between. The CDR3 here is CASSPLTQYF. In nucleotides, the CDR3 is TGTGCCAGCAGCCCCCTGACGCAGTATTTT.

This clonotype was observed a few times. The chain combines TRBV4-3 with TRBJ2-1, with 11 bases identical to TRBD2. V dropped 0 bases and J dropped 10; count of bases not matched to a gene: 8. The V gene's germline CDR1 is LGHNA and CDR2 YSLEER. There are 16 residues in the CDR3. CDR3 residues: CASSQEVAGGFTEQFF. Written as DNA, the CDR3 is TGCGCCAGCAGCCAAGAAGTAGCGGGAGGGTTCACGGAGCAGTTCTTC.

This clonotype has more than one count but fewer than ten. This chain connects TRBV5-5 to TRBJ2-7, with D possibly being TRBD2 (5 bases). This CDR3 comprises 14 residues. Germline CDR1 SGHKS, CDR2 YYEKEE (reference sequence). The ends were cut back, 3 bases at V and 2 bases at J, with 12 bases in the middle. In nucleotides, the CDR3 is TGTGCCAGCAGCTGGGCCGGGAATACCTACGAGCAGTACTTC. This sequence encodes CASSWAGNTYEQYF.

The V call is TRBV11-2, the J call TRBJ2-3; D tentatively fits TRBD1 or TRBD2 (5 bases each). V lost 3 bases and J lost 2, with 12 bases in between. The CDR3 extends over 15 amino acids. CDR1 and CDR2 (germline): SGHAT, FQNNGV. The CDR3 protein is CASSFSPGTTDTQYF. The DNA for the CDR3 is TGTGCCAGCAGCTTCTCCCCCGGGACCACAGATACGCAGTATTTT.

This clonotype has at least ten counts. The J gene is TRBJ2-7, the V gene TRBV27, with D perhaps TRBD1 or TRBD2 (5 bases each). CDR3 size: 15 residues. Germline CDR1 MNHEY, CDR2 SMNVEV (reference sequence). Trimming stripped 2 bases from V and 2 bases from J, with 13 bases between. The CDR3 here is CASSLKVSGPYEQYF. The CDR3, as DNA: TGTGCCAGCAGTTTAAAGGTTTCGGGACCCTACGAGCAGTACTTC.

This clonotype was seen more than once but under ten times. The rearrangement links TRBV28 to TRBJ1-1, with D perhaps TRBD1 (6 bases). The CDR3 extends over 15 amino acids. Looked up from germline, CDR1 is MDHEN and CDR2 is SYDVKM. V lost 6 bases and J lost 6, with 20 bases in between. The CDR3 loop is CASSLTGSAGAEAFF. The CDR3 DNA is TGTGCCAGCAGCTTAACAGGGAGCGCGGGGGCTGAAGCTTTCTTT.

This chain uses TRBV24-1 with TRBJ2-1; the D is unclear. The CDR3 covers 13 residues. Germline CDR1 reads KGHDR; CDR2 reads SFDVKD. Trimming removed 2 bases at V and 4 bases at J, with 5 bases between. The CDR3 is CATSDWDYNEQFF. CDR3 nucleotides: TGTGCCACCAGTGATTGGGATTACAATGAGCAGTTCTTC.

The J gene is TRBJ2-3, the V gene TRBV9, with D unclear. V was clipped by 4 bases and J by 6 bases, with 12 bases between them. The CDR3 extends over 13 amino acids. Per the germline V gene, CDR1 is SGDLS and CDR2 is YYNGEE. This CDR3 is CASSRIPADTQYF. DNA for the CDR3: TGTGCCAGCAGCCGTATTCCCGCCGATACGCAGTATTTT.

The CDR3 sequence: CASSSGGPPTDEQYF. The CDR3 DNA is TGTGCCAGCAGCTCCGGGGGGCCCCCCACCGACGAGCAGTACTTC. The chain combines TRBV5-5 with TRBJ2-7; tentatively, D is TRBD2 (7 bases). This CDR3 has 15 residues. V lost 3 bases to trimming and J lost 5 bases, with 18 bases between them. Germline CDR1 and CDR2: SGHKS and YYEKEE (reference sequence).

There are a few counts of this clonotype. J is TRBJ1-2 and V is TRBV5-4, with 7 bases that match TRBD1. V shed 0 bases, J shed 4 bases, and the junction held 3 bases outside the gene matches. The CDR3 runs 14 residues. Germline V gene data show CDR1 as SGHNT and CDR2 as YYREEE (reference sequence). The chain's CDR3 is CASSLEGAAYGYTF. CDR3 DNA: TGTGCCAGCAGCTTGGAGGGGGCGGCCTATGGCTACACCTTC.

This clonotype was seen repeatedly, ten times or more. V is TRBV20-1 and J is TRBJ2-1; D is ambiguous. V was pared by 1 base and J by 6 bases, with 19 bases between. Germline values: CDR1 DFQATT, CDR2 SNEGSKA (reference sequence). This CDR3 spans 16 amino acids. CDR3 nucleotides: TGCAGTGCTAGAGCGGTTGTCCGCACCCCAACCAATGAGCAGTTCTTC. This codes for CSARAVVRTPTNEQFF.

Only a few counts were recorded for this clonotype. The gene calls are TRBV7-2 and TRBJ1-4, with 9 bases lining up with TRBD1. This CDR3 region has 15 residues. V dropped 4 bases and J dropped 7; count of bases not matched to a gene: 7. Germline V gene lookup returns CDR1 SGHTA and CDR2 FQGNSA. The CDR3 DNA sequence: TGTGCCAGCAGCTCGCAACAGGGGGCCGTTGAAAAACTGTTTTTT. Its translation is CASSSQQGAVEKLFF.

This clonotype showed up many times. The V gene is TRBV4-3, the J gene TRBJ2-7, with TRBD1 matching over 10 bases. The junction had 3 bases not matched to a gene; V was cut back by 1 base and J by 3 bases. There are 15 residues in the CDR3. Germline V gene sequence: CDR1 LGHNA, CDR2 YSLEER. The CDR3 bases are TGCGCCAGCAGCCAAGCCCGGACAGGGGGCTACGAGCAGTACTTC. Translation gives CASSQARTGGYEQYF.

V gene TRBV20-1 combines with J gene TRBJ2-7; 8 positions agree with TRBD2. The CDR3 has 13 residues. The germline V gene encodes CDR1 DFQATT and CDR2 SNEGSKA (reference sequence). V lost 5 bases to trimming and J lost 2 bases; unmatched junction nucleotides: 5. The CDR3 reads CSAPGGSPYEQYF. In DNA, the CDR3 is TGCAGTGCTCCGGGGGGGTCCCCCTACGAGCAGTACTTC.

Only a few counts were recorded for this clonotype. The chain recombines TRBV18 with TRBJ1-5, with 7 nucleotides matching TRBD1. Looked up from germline, CDR1 is KGHSH and CDR2 is LQKENI. The CDR3 contains 15 residues. V shed 6 bases and J 4 bases; nucleotides not matched to a gene: 9. CDR3 nucleotides: TGTGCCAGCTCGACTGGAGGGGGCCAAAATCAGCCCCAGCATTTT. Amino acid sequence: CASSTGGGQNQPQHF.

The chain couples TRBV20-1 to TRBJ1-6, with D unclear. This CDR3 comprises 16 residues. With 0 bases removed from V and 1 base from J, the gap between germline ends came to 10 bases. Germline V gene sequence: CDR1 DFQATT, CDR2 SNEGSKA (reference sequence). CDR3 sequence: CSARDREESYNSPLHF. Written as DNA, the CDR3 is TGCAGTGCTAGAGATAGGGAGGAGTCCTATAATTCACCCCTCCACTTT.

In this sample, this clonotype turned up many times. The V call is TRBV7-8, the J call TRBJ1-5; no definite D call. This CDR3 comprises 17 residues. Trimming stripped 1 base from V and 1 base from J, with 14 bases between. Germline CDR1 SGHVS, CDR2 FQNEAQ. CDR3 amino acids: CASSLGPGRISNQPQHF. The DNA for the CDR3 is TGTGCCAGCAGCTTAGGGCCCGGACGCATCAGCAATCAGCCCCAGCATTTT.